The rows below give T cell receptor beta chains drawn from one sample of a study of read filtering for tumor transcriptome and immune sequencing. Using its own MiXCR run on the reads, TCRdb lists one record per CDR3 protein. The data hold around 30,000 distinct CDR3 sequences, with 15% to 20% observed a single time. The specimen sequenced was a population of CD138-negative cells sorted from bone marrow. Receptors were obtained from a donor at least 40 years old with multiple myeloma. The CDR3 runs from the conserved cysteine through the conserved F or W. The D gene is left open where the match is weak. Expanded clones are given a class, and other clones once, few, many or no size at all.

>many|TRBV14|-
CASSQENDREAFF
>-|TRBV23-1|-
CASRAGRGCLWGEQFF
>many|TRBV15|-
CATSRRGEQYF
>-|TRBV7-8|-
CASSPGRTTNAGGLFF
>many|TRBV6-1|-
CASSEAGNQETQYF
>many|TRBV29-1|-
CSPLQDNEQFF
>few|TRBV28|TRBD2
CASSPVTSGERTGELFF
>many|TRBV20-1|TRBD1
CSASPTGAAGYTF
>many|TRBV3-1|-
CASSQVGDYYGYTF
>-|TRBV5-1|-
CASSPTPGRDTEAFF
>-|TRBV7-9|TRBD2
CASSSPRRRGSRNEQFF
>-|TRBV29-1|-
CSARGAGAVDTQYF
>-|TRBV5-1|-
CASSSVSGGVVTGTQYF
>many|TRBV28|TRBD1
CASSLSLDRGAYNEQFF